This T cell receptor (beta chain) was documented in a study of T cell responses to AZD1222 COVID-19 vaccine. Points from the study as a whole: Of the AZD1222 recipients, only 5 or 6 were seropositive at baseline. Spike-specific TCR repertoires showed rising breadth and depth after two AZD1222 doses. Clonal diversity was possibly underestimated; the donors were predominantly white British and more often female. Unmutated variant regions are reportedly the target of nearly half of TCRs that are spike-specific.

The data were produced by immunoSEQ multiplex PCR, yet TCRdb's version contains in-frame clones alone and is incomplete. The sample includes roughly 100,000 clones, about 88% seen only once; the top ten take around 45%. The germline V gene encodes CDR1 MGHDK and CDR2 SYGVNS. This CDR3 is built from 12 residues. J was trimmed by 9 bases and V by 5 bases; bases with no gene match: 4. Notes on this clone: The target antigen is unknown.

J is TRBJ2-1 and V is TRBV25-1, with 7 bases identical to TRBD1. Source: peripheral blood, taken 28 days after the second AZD1222 dose. The TCR originated in an adult who received the AZD1222 COVID-19 vaccine. In nucleotides, the CDR3 is TGTGCCAGCAGTCCACAGGGGACTGAGCAGTTCTTC. Amino acid sequence: CASSPQGTEQFF.